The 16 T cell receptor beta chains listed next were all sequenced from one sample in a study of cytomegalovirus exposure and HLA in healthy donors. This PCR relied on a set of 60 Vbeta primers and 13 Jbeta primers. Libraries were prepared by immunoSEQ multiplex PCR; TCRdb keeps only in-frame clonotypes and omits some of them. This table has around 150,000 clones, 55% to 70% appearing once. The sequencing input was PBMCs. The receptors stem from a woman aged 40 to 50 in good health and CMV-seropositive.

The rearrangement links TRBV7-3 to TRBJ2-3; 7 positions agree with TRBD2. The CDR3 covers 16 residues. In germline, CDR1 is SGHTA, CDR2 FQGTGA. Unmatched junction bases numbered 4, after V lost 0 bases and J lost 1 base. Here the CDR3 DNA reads TGTGCCAGCAGCTTAACGGGACGGGGGGGCACAGATACGCAGTATTTT. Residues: CASSLTGRGGTDTQYF.

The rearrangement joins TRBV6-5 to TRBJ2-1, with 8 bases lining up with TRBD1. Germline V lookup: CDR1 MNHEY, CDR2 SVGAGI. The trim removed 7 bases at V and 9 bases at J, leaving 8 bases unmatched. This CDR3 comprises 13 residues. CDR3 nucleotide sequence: TGTGCCAGCAAGACAGACAGGGGTGGTGAGCAGTTCTTC. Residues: CASKTDRGGEQFF.

The CDR3, as DNA: TGTGCCAGCAGCTCTCCCCTCGGGGGTCAAGAGACCCAGTACTTC. It translates to CASSSPLGGQETQYF. This chain links TRBV13 with TRBJ2-5; TRBD2 is a possible D gene (6 bases). V lost 4 bases, J lost 2 bases, and 14 bases lay in between. Germline V gene data show CDR1 as PRHDT and CDR2 as FYEKMQ (reference sequence). The CDR3 runs 15 residues. The full variable domain, completed using reference TRBV13 and TRBJ2-5, is AAGVIQSPRHLIKEKRETATLKCYPIPRHDTVYWYQQGPGQDPQFLISFYEKMQSDKGSIPDRFSAQQFSDYHSELNMSSLELGDSALYFCASSSPLGGQETQYFGPGTRLLVL.

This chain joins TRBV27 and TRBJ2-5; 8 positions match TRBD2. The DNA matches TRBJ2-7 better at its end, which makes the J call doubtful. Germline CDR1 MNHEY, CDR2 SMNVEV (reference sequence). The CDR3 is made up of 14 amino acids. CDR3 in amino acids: CASSLRSGSYEQYF. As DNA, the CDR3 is TGTGCCAGCAGTTTACGGAGCGGGAGCTACGAGCAGTACTTC.

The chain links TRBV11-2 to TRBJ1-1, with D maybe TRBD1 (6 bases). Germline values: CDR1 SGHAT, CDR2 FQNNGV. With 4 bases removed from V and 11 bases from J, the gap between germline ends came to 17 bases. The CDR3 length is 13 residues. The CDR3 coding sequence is TGTGCCAGCAGCTCCAACAGGGCGGGTCGGGCTTTCTTT. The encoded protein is CASSSNRAGRAFF.

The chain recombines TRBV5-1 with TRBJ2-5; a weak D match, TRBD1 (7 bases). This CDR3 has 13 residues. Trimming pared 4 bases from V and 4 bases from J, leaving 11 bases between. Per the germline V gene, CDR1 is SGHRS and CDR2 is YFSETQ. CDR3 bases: TGCGCCAGCAGCCAGGGGGGCCGAGAGACCCAGTACTTC. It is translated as CASSQGGRETQYF.

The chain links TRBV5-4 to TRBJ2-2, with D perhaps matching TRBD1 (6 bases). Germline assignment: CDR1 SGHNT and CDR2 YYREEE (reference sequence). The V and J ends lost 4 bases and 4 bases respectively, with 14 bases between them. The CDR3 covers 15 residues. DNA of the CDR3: TGTGCCAGCAGCCCCGGACAGATTTTCACCGGGGAGCTGTTTTTT. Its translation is CASSPGQIFTGELFF.

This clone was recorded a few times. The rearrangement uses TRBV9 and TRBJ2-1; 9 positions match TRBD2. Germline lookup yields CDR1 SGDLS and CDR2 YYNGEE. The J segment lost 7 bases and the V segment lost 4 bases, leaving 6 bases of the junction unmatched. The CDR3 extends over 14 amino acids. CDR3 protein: CASSLGLAENEQFF. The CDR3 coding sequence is TGTGCCAGCAGCCTGGGACTAGCAGAAAATGAGCAGTTCTTC.

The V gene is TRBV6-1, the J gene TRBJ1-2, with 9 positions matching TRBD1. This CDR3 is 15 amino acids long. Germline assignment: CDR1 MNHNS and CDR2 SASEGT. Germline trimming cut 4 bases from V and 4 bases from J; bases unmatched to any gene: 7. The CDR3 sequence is CASSGSWDRAYGYTF. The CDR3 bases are TGTGCCAGCAGTGGGTCATGGGACAGGGCCTATGGCTACACCTTC.

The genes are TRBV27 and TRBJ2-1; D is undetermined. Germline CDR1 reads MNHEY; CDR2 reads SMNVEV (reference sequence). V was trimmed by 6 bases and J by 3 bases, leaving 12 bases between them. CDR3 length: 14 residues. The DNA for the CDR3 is TGTGCCAGCAGGGTAGATTACGACTACAATGAGCAGTTCTTC. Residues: CASRVDYDYNEQFF.

CDR3 in DNA: TGTGCCAGCAGCTTCCCTCCTAAATATGCGGATTCACCCCTCCACTTT. Translation gives CASSFPPKYADSPLHF. The V and J genes are TRBV11-2 and TRBJ1-6; D not resolved. CDR1 is SGHAT, CDR2 FQNNGV, per germline. Trimming took 3 bases from V and 8 from J, leaving 17 bases between them. The CDR3 has 16 amino acids.

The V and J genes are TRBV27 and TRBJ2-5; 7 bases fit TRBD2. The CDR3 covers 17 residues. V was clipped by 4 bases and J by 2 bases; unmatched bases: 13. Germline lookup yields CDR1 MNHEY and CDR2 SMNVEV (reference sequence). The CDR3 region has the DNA TGTGCCAGCAGTTCAAGAGTCCGGGACTACGTACAAGAGACCCAGTACTTC. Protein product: CASSSRVRDYVQETQYF.

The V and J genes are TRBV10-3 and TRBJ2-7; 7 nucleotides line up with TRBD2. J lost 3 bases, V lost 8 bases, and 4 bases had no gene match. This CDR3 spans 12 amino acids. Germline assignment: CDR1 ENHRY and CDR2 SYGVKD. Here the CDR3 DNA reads TGTGCCATCGGGGGGGGAAGCTACGAGCAGTACTTC. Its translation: CAIGGGSYEQYF.

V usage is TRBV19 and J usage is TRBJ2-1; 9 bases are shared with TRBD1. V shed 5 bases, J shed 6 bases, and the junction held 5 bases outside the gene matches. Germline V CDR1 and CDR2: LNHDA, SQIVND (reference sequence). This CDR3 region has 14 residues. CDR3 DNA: TGTGCCAGTAGTTCCGGGACAGGGATCAATGAGCAGTTCTTC. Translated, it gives CASSSGTGINEQFF.

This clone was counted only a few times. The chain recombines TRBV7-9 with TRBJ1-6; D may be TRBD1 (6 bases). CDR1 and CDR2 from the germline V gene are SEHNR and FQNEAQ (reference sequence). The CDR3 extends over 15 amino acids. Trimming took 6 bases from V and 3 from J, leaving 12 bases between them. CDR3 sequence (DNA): TGTGCCAGCAGTTCCAGGGGCGGCTATAATTCACCCCTCCACTTT. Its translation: CASSSRGGYNSPLHF.

CDR3: CASSPGQGFIDTQYF. Here the CDR3 DNA reads TGTGCCAGCAGCCCTGGACAGGGTTTCATAGATACGCAGTATTTT. The chain links TRBV7-2 to TRBJ2-3; 8 nucleotides align to TRBD1. Trimming cost V 5 bases and J 5 bases; bases outside gene matches: 9. The CDR3 consists of 15 residues. Germline CDR1 reads SGHTA; CDR2 reads FQGNSA.